Sequencing of this T cell receptor (beta chain) was carried out in a study of T cells in Graves' hyperthyroidism and ophthalmopathy (dated by TCRdb to the late 2010s). Concerning the study at large: Peripheral blood was collected at initial diagnosis, before any treatment. To identify TCR V-J signatures that set the groups apart, the researchers used a discovery cohort of about a hundred patients, made up of roughly 40 with Graves' ophthalmopathy and about 60 with stable Graves' hyperthyroidism. An independent validation cohort of about 19 hyperthyroidism patients and roughly 16 patients who later progressed to ophthalmopathy tested prospective prediction of ophthalmopathy. The 100 or so discovery patients were randomly split 7:3 into training and test sets. Thyroid tissue and blood T-cell repertoires from several Graves' hyperthyroidism patients were also compared in the study. After blood sampling, hyperthyroidism patients were treated with methimazole at a starting dose of 30 mg daily, and ophthalmopathy patients were treated with high-dose intravenous methylprednisolone. The paper reports TCR Vbeta CDR3 sequencing of 135 peripheral blood samples: 43 ophthalmopathy, 70 to 85 hyperthyroidism and approximately 17 progressor patients.

Study-wide conclusions, independent of this receptor: A 13 V-J signature model separated ophthalmopathy from stable hyperthyroidism, with approximately 87% sensitivity and around 84% specificity in cross-validation and 80%/75% in testing. During validation, the model predicted progression to ophthalmopathy a median of around six months ahead of onset, with almost 71% sensitivity and around 72% specificity. Blood samples also contained most of the expanded thyroid clonotypes (frequency above 0.001), which suggests that blood repertoires may reflect thyroid immune responses. Sample size was not statistically predetermined, and blinding of investigators to group allocation was not performed.

The TCR beta CDR3 regions were amplified from the RNA transcripts. For the first round of RT-PCR on the TCR CDR3, the HTBI primer set was used together with the Qiagen OneStep RT-PCR kit. A second multiplex PCR round built the libraries, followed by size selection and purification. Libraries were sequenced paired-end with 100 bp reads on an Illumina HiSeq2000. The published analysis was carried out like this. SOAPnuke was used to process the raw data, throwing out any read that contained adapters or uncalled bases, had a mean Phred below 15, or lacked an exact constant-primer or identifier match. High-quality paired reads were merged using COPE v1.2.5, and each unique nucleotide sequence was defined as a clonotype. MiTCR v1.1 was used to align clonotypes to the IMGT TRBV, TRBD and TRBJ reference segments. Only V-J combinations with frequency above 0.0001, covering 99.2% of repertoires, were analysed. A TCS score was defined as the ratio of F50 (clonal expansion) to E x V (chaos), with BLOSUM62-based TCRdist applied between CDR3 peptides within each V-J. Welch's t-statistics and random forest reduced just over 500 V-J features to about 13, which were used in a naive Bayes classifier (R e1071). The Morisita-Horn index was used to measure how similar the thyroid and blood repertoires were. TCRdb reprocessing: public reads trimmed at Q25 with fastp, clones called with MiXCR, in-frame beta chains kept. CDR3 protein duplicates are merged, each entry listing the most common genes and DNA. TCRdb assigned the V and J calls; the authors' analysis was not used. A total of around 700,000 distinct CDR3 sequences appear in this sample, around a third of them only once. About a third of the sample is held by the ten biggest clonotypes.

The cysteine opens and the phenylalanine closes a CDR3 of 14 amino acids. The sequence is cut down to CDR3 DNA, 42 bases in frame from base 1. For CDR1 and CDR2, the germline V gene (reference sequence) lists DFQATT and SNEGSKA. Trimming at the junction amounts to 7 bases on V and 1 base on J, and the germline ends lie 16 bases apart. Stable Graves' hyperthyroidism was defined as the absence of progression to ophthalmopathy over 18 months of follow-up. Hyperthyroidism patients were newly diagnosed, had a disease duration of under 2 months, and were aged 18 to 65 years. Patients with uncontrolled infections, other autoimmune diseases, pregnancy or lactation were excluded. Clinical symptoms, serum thyroxine and TRAb, thyroid ultrasound, and orbital computed tomography formed the basis for the diagnoses. Ficoll-Paque density gradient centrifugation was used to isolate PBMCs from about 9.4 ml of fresh peripheral blood. Total RNA was extracted with Trizol reagent, and quality was checked on an Agilent 2100 Bioanalyzer.

This clonotype was observed once. No cognate antigen has been identified for it. A much larger clone is a single base away; this may be a read error. The specimen was blood. The origin of this receptor is a woman between 40 and 50 years old with Graves' hyperthyroidism. The sequence is built from TRBV20-1 and TRBJ2-5; a tentative D match to TRBD2 spans 5 bases. The DNA sequence is as follows: TGCAGTGTGCCCGAGCGGCGGCTCCAAGAGACCCAGTACTTC. It codes for CSVPERRLQETQYF.